Each of the 18 T cell receptor beta chains below was sequenced from the same sample in a study of early T cells in non-severe SARS-CoV-2 infection. TCRdb used MiXCR to reprocess the 5' RACE reads, holding one entry per CDR3 protein. This sample has around 61,000 distinct CDR3 sequences; 10% to 13% occur once, and the top ten carry around 6.3%. The sequenced sample was whole blood. Receptor source: an adult who was a healthcare worker with PCR-confirmed SARS-CoV-2 infection or an uninfected control (not recorded which).

This clonotype was recorded many times. The chain employs TRBV30 and TRBJ1-5; no reliable D call. The CDR3 spans 13 residues. The V end was cut by 5 bases, the J end by 0 bases, with 8 bases between. CDR1 and CDR2 (germline): GTSNPN, SVGIG (reference sequence). The CDR3 nucleotides are TGTGCCTGGGAGGCGGATAGCAATCAGCCCCAGCATTTT. This translates into CAWEADSNQPQHF.

The CDR3 region has the DNA TGCGCCAGCAGCTTCGCGGGGGGCCAAGAGACCCAGTACTTC. Translation gives CASSFAGGQETQYF. This chain links TRBV5-1 with TRBJ2-5, with 8 positions matching TRBD2. Germline V lookup: CDR1 SGHRS, CDR2 YFSETQ. The CDR3 has 14 residues. V was clipped by 2 bases and J by 1 base; unmatched bases: 1.

Ten or more counts support this clonotype. The J gene is TRBJ2-7, the V gene TRBV7-2; 9 bases line up with TRBD1. Trimming cost V 3 bases and J 8 bases; bases outside gene matches: 5. Germline CDR1 is SGHTA and CDR2 is FQGNSA. CDR3 length: 13 residues. CDR3 coding DNA: TGTGCCAGCAGCTTCGGGGGACAGGGAAAGCAGTACTTC. Translation: CASSFGGQGKQYF.

This clonotype occurred many times. V and J are TRBV5-4 and TRBJ1-2; tentatively, D is TRBD1 (6 bases). V lost 1 base, J lost 7 bases, and 14 bases lay in between. In germline, CDR1 is SGHNT, CDR2 YYREEE (reference sequence). This CDR3 is 14 amino acids long. The CDR3 region has the DNA TGTGCCAGCAGCTTGACGGGGGCACGGGGTGGCTACACCTTC. Its translation is CASSLTGARGGYTF.

The rearrangement links TRBV5-1 to TRBJ2-2; no clear D gene. The V end lost 0 bases, the J end lost 3 bases, and 6 bases lay between the germline ends. The germline V gene has CDR1 SGHRS and CDR2 YFSETQ. This CDR3 region has 14 residues. The CDR3 coding sequence is TGCGCCAGCAGCTTGGCCGTTGACACCGGGGAGCTGTTTTTT. Amino acid sequence: CASSLAVDTGELFF.

This clonotype was detected ten times or more. This rearrangement joins TRBV14 to TRBJ2-2, with unresolved D. V was clipped by 6 bases and J by 6 bases, with 11 bases between them. The CDR3 totals 13 residues. Germline-derived CDR1 and CDR2 are SGHDN and FVKESK. CDR3 region: CASRRVRAGELFF. The CDR3 nucleotides read TGTGCCAGCAGACGTGTACGAGCCGGGGAGCTGTTTTTT.

This clonotype has at least ten counts. The chain is built from TRBV27 and TRBJ1-2; TRBD1 might be the D (6 bases). CDR1 is MNHEY, CDR2 SMNVEV, per germline (reference sequence). The CDR3 length is 15 residues. Trimming left V 2 bases short and J 4 bases short, with 14 bases between. This chain's CDR3 is CASSLRTAGLYGYTF. CDR3 nucleotides: TGTGCCAGCAGTTTACGGACAGCCGGGCTCTATGGCTACACCTTC.

The sample holds a few counts of this clonotype. The V gene is TRBV4-2, the J gene TRBJ1-2; D is ambiguous. The CDR3 extends over 14 amino acids. Trimming stripped 4 bases from V and 3 bases from J, with 12 bases between. Germline CDR1 and CDR2: LGHNA and YNFKEQ. CDR3 sequence reads: CASSPPDGDYGYTF. CDR3 coding DNA: TGTGCCAGCAGCCCCCCCGATGGGGACTATGGCTACACCTTC.

This clonotype has a count of ten or more. The chain recombines TRBV7-9 with TRBJ2-1; D is ambiguous. V lost 5 bases and J 4 bases, leaving 15 bases between the germline ends. CDR1 is SEHNR, CDR2 FQNEAQ, per germline (reference sequence). This CDR3 spans 15 amino acids. The CDR3 here is CASSHGGSPYNEQFF. CDR3 coding DNA: TGTGCCAGCAGCCACGGTGGCAGCCCATACAATGAGCAGTTCTTC.

V and J are TRBV29-1 and TRBJ1-1; D gene ambiguous. CDR1 is SQVTM, CDR2 ANQGSEA, per germline. V was shortened by 3 bases and J by 5 bases, with 10 bases between the two germline ends. This CDR3 comprises 12 residues. The DNA for the CDR3 is TGCAGCGTTGAGAAGGGAGGGACTGAAGCTTTCTTT. It specifies CSVEKGGTEAFF.

This clonotype came up many times. The gene calls are TRBV20-1 and TRBJ2-3, with 9 bases matching TRBD1. Germline V gene lookup returns CDR1 DFQATT and CDR2 SNEGSKA (reference sequence). V was pared by 0 bases and J by 11 bases, with 6 bases of the junction left unmatched. The CDR3 is 13 residues long. Here the CDR3 DNA reads TGCAGTGCTAGAGATGAGGGGACAGGGAAGCAGTATTTT. Encoded protein: CSARDEGTGKQYF.

The gene calls are TRBV2 and TRBJ2-5; D might be TRBD1 (5 bases). Per germline, CDR1 SNHLY and CDR2 FYNNEI. This CDR3 has 14 amino acids. V was cut by 2 bases and J by 4 bases, with 11 bases left in between. The CDR3 DNA sequence: TGTGCCAGCAGTGAATATCCAGGGCGAGAGACCCAGTACTTC. It encodes CASSEYPGRETQYF.

This clonotype showed up many times. V is TRBV6-5 and J is TRBJ2-1; TRBD2 matches 14 bases. Germline V gene sequence: CDR1 MNHEY, CDR2 SVGAGI. V shed 0 bases, J shed 0 bases, and the junction held 13 bases outside the gene matches. The CDR3 consists of 22 residues. CDR3 DNA sequence: TGTGCCAGCAGTTACTCCCATCAGGGTTCGACTAGCGGGAGGGGCTCCTACAATGAGCAGTTCTTC. It yields the protein CASSYSHQGSTSGRGSYNEQFF.

At least ten counts were recorded for this clonotype. The chain recombines TRBV3-1 with TRBJ1-5; D might be TRBD1 (6 bases). CDR3 length: 17 residues. Germline CDR1 and CDR2: LGHDT and YNNKEL (reference sequence). V gave up 1 base and J gave up 2 bases, with 15 bases separating them. The DNA of the CDR3 is TGTGCCAGCAGCCAAGGGAGAGGGGGAGTCGGCAATCAGCCCCAGCATTTT. Translating gives CASSQGRGGVGNQPQHF. Full variable domain (rest looked up from reference TRBV3-1 and TRBJ1-5): DTAVSQTPKYLVTQMGNDKSIKCEQNLGHDTMYWYKQDSKKFLKIMFSYNNKELIINETVPNRFSPKSPDKAHLNLHINSLELGDSAVYFCASSQGRGGVGNQPQHFGDGTRLSIL.

V is TRBV11-2 and J is TRBJ2-1; the match to TRBD1 covers 9 bases. The CDR3 has 15 amino acids. The J segment lost 1 base and the V segment lost 4 bases, leaving 2 bases of the junction unmatched. Germline V lookup: CDR1 SGHAT, CDR2 FQNNGV. CDR3 protein: CASSSGQGSYNEQFF. CDR3 DNA: TGTGCCAGCAGCTCCGGACAGGGGTCCTACAATGAGCAGTTCTTC.

The chain uses TRBV20-1 and TRBJ2-5, with TRBD2 as a possible D gene (5 bases). Trimming stripped 3 bases from V and 5 bases from J, with 22 bases between. The CDR3 is made up of 16 amino acids. Germline assignment: CDR1 DFQATT and CDR2 SNEGSKA (reference sequence). CDR3 coding DNA: TGCAGTGCTAGCCACGAAACCACTAGGTGGGAGGAGACCCAGTACTTC. It specifies CSASHETTRWEETQYF.

This chain links TRBV20-1 with TRBJ1-5; 8 bases fit TRBD1. The CDR3 is 17 amino acids. Trimming took 0 bases from V and 1 from J; bases not matched to a gene: 8. Germline V lookup: CDR1 DFQATT, CDR2 SNEGSKA (reference sequence). CDR3 nucleotides: TGCAGTGCTAGAGATCCTCAGGGGGCAGCGAGCAATCAGCCCCAGCATTTT. Translated, it gives CSARDPQGAASNQPQHF.

V gene TRBV21-1 combines with J gene TRBJ1-6. TRBV21-1 is designated a pseudogene. The CDR3 runs to 11 residues. CDR3: CASNDGSPLHF. The DNA for the CDR3 is TGTGCCAGCAACGACGGTTCACCCCTCCACTTT.